The 29 T cell receptor beta chains given below trace back to one sample, sequenced in a study of glioma-infiltrating T cells after dendritic cell vaccination. Some clones are missing from TCRdb's copy, which holds only in-frame ones; the method was immunoSEQ multiplex PCR. The table shows roughly 100,000 clones, with 90% occurring only once. Noted time point: after dendritic cell vaccination, including at tumor progression/relapse. Sequenced material: blood, taken after dendritic cell vaccination. The receptor set was obtained from a human donor with glioblastoma.

This chain joins TRBV25-1 and TRBJ2-5; 9 nucleotides match TRBD2. The J segment lost 5 bases and the V segment lost 6 bases, leaving 10 bases of the junction unmatched. Germline V gene lookup returns CDR1 MGHDK and CDR2 SYGVNS. This CDR3 is 15 amino acids long. The CDR3 sequence: CASSLGGTSRETQYF. The CDR3 coding sequence is TGTGCCAGCAGCTTAGGGGGGACTAGCAGGGAGACCCAGTACTTC.

This chain uses TRBV29-1 with TRBJ2-2, with 9 bases matching TRBD2. The trim removed 4 bases at V and 4 bases at J, leaving 1 base unmatched. Germline loops: CDR1 SQVTM, CDR2 ANQGSEA. CDR3 length: 13 residues. In DNA, the CDR3 is TGCAGCGTTGGGCGGGAGGGCACCGGGGAGCTGTTTTTT. Its translation is CSVGREGTGELFF.

The genes are TRBV18 and TRBJ2-1; 9 nucleotides line up with TRBD1. Germline-derived CDR1 and CDR2 are KGHSH and LQKENI. Germline trimming cut 3 bases from V and 12 bases from J; bases unmatched to any gene: 9. CDR3 length: 14 amino acids. CDR3 nucleotides: TGTGCCAGCTCACCGTCGGGACAGGGCTCAGGGCAGTTCTTC. Translation: CASSPSGQGSGQFF.

In DNA, the CDR3 is TGCGCCAGCAGCGCCGGGACTAGCGGGACCAATGAGCAGTTCTTC. Its protein product is CASSAGTSGTNEQFF. The chain has TRBV5-1 and TRBJ2-1; 13 positions agree with TRBD2. Trimming removed 4 bases from V and 6 bases from J; junction bases left unmatched: 4. This CDR3 spans 15 amino acids. Germline V gene lookup returns CDR1 SGHRS and CDR2 YFSETQ.

For the CDR3, the DNA is TGTGCCAGCAGCTCCGGGACAGGGGCTATCAATCAGCCCCAGCATTTT. This translates into CASSSGTGAINQPQHF. V and J are TRBV7-6 and TRBJ1-5; 10 nucleotides match TRBD1. The CDR3 length is 16 residues. Germline V gene data show CDR1 as SGHVS and CDR2 as FNYEAQ. V gave up 4 bases and J gave up 3 bases; unmatched junction bases: 6.

The V gene is TRBV6-6, the J gene TRBJ2-7; the match to TRBD2 covers 12 bases. Germline V CDR1 and CDR2: MNHNY, SVGAGI (reference sequence). V lost 4 bases, J lost 4 bases, and 8 bases stayed unmatched. This CDR3 has 16 amino acids. For the CDR3, the DNA is TGTGCCAGCAGTTTCCTCCTAGCGGGAGGGCCATACGAGCAGTACTTC. Residues: CASSFLLAGGPYEQYF.

V usage is TRBV30 and J usage is TRBJ1-1; a weak D match, TRBD1 (6 bases). Germline V gene data show CDR1 as GTSNPN and CDR2 as SVGIG (reference sequence). The V and J ends lost 2 bases and 1 base respectively, with 8 bases between them. The length of the CDR3 is 13 residues. The CDR3 here is CAWSQGPNTEAFF. The CDR3 DNA sequence: TGTGCCTGGAGTCAGGGGCCGAACACTGAAGCTTTCTTT.

CDR3 sequence (DNA): TGTGCCAGCAGCGGACTAGCGGGAGACTACGAGCAGTACTTC. Translation: CASSGLAGDYEQYF. The V and J genes are TRBV6-5 and TRBJ2-7, with TRBD2 identical over 13 bases. Germline V CDR1 and CDR2: MNHEY, SVGAGI. V was pared by 6 bases and J by 3 bases, with 2 bases of the junction left unmatched. The CDR3 has 14 residues.

This clone showed up just once. CDR3: CASSQSGSQYGYTF. CDR3 DNA: TGCGCCAGCAGCCAATCGGGGAGCCAATATGGCTACACCTTC. This chain connects TRBV4-1 to TRBJ1-2; D not resolved. Germline values: CDR1 MGHRA, CDR2 YSYEKL. The CDR3 spans 14 residues. The V end lost 2 bases, the J end lost 5 bases, and 12 bases lay between the germline ends.

This rearrangement joins TRBV27 to TRBJ2-5, with D possibly matching TRBD2 (5 bases). The CDR3 is made up of 15 amino acids. Per germline, CDR1 MNHEY and CDR2 SMNVEV (reference sequence). Trimming took off 5 bases at V and 1 base at J, with 14 bases between the two ends. For the CDR3, the DNA is TGTGCCAGCAGTCCTGTTCGGGGTCCCCAAGAGACCCAGTACTTC. Translated: CASSPVRGPQETQYF.

The rearrangement uses TRBV12-2 and TRBJ2-7; the table's D gene call, TRBD1, was not cross checked with the DNA. TRBV12-2 is recorded as a pseudogene. CDR3 size: 14 residues. The CDR3 region has the DNA TGTGCAAGTCGCTTCCGGGACAGGGCCTACGAGCAGTACTTC. Its protein product is CASRFRDRAYEQYF.

This chain connects TRBV30 to TRBJ2-2; D is unclear. This CDR3 comprises 12 residues. Per germline, CDR1 GTSNPN and CDR2 SVGIG (reference sequence). The V end lost 1 base, the J end lost 6 bases, and 6 bases lay between the germline ends. CDR3 DNA sequence: TGTGCCTGGAGTGGAGTCTCCGGGGAGCTGTTTTTT. Translated: CAWSGVSGELFF.

The chain combines TRBV27 with TRBJ2-2; perhaps TRBD2 as D (6 bases). The ends were cut back, 2 bases at V and 0 bases at J, with 13 bases in the middle. The V gene's germline CDR1 is MNHEY and CDR2 SMNVEV (reference sequence). The CDR3 runs to 17 residues. This CDR3 reads CASSLLGGATNTGELFF. The CDR3 DNA is TGTGCCAGCAGTTTACTCGGCGGGGCGACGAACACCGGGGAGCTGTTTTTT.

The chain is built from TRBV4-1 and TRBJ2-1; D uncertain. V was clipped by 0 bases and J by 15 bases, with 18 bases between them. The germline V gene encodes CDR1 MGHRA and CDR2 YSYEKL. The CDR3 sequence is 14 residues long. The CDR3 DNA is TGCGCCAGCAGCCAAGATATTGGAGCTAGTCGTATGTTCTTC. It is translated as CASSQDIGASRMFF.

The gene calls are TRBV29-1 and TRBJ2-2, with TRBD2 matching 8 bases. Germline V gene lookup returns CDR1 SQVTM and CDR2 ANQGSEA. The CDR3 sequence is 17 residues long. J was trimmed by 6 bases and V by 2 bases; bases with no gene match: 14. CDR3 sequence reads: CSVESLSAGGKAGELFF. CDR3 coding DNA: TGCAGCGTTGAATCCCTCTCCGCGGGGGGCAAGGCCGGGGAGCTGTTTTTT.

This chain joins TRBV19 and TRBJ2-3; the D gene is possibly TRBD2 (5 bases). The length of the CDR3 is 15 residues. Trimming removed 5 bases at V and 6 bases at J, with 18 bases between. Germline-derived CDR1 and CDR2 are LNHDA and SQIVND (reference sequence). CDR3 amino acids: CASSALGSTRDTQYF. In nucleotides, the CDR3 is TGTGCCAGTAGTGCACTAGGGAGTACGAGGGATACGCAGTATTTT.

V usage is TRBV5-1 and J usage is TRBJ2-1; maybe TRBD2 (6 bases). The V end lost 0 bases, the J end lost 4 bases, and 14 bases lay between the germline ends. The CDR3 spans 16 residues. Per germline, CDR1 SGHRS and CDR2 YFSETQ. The DNA for the CDR3 is TGCGCCAGCAGCTTGGGATTCGGGAGCCTTTACAATGAGCAGTTCTTC. Translating gives CASSLGFGSLYNEQFF.

There are a few counts of this clone. The chain uses TRBV7-8 and TRBJ1-1, with 10 bases matching TRBD1. The V and J ends lost 3 bases and 4 bases, in that order; junction bases with no gene match: 5. The CDR3 totals 15 residues. Germline V lookup: CDR1 SGHVS, CDR2 FQNEAQ. CDR3 sequence (DNA): TGTGCCAGCAGCTTGACAGGGGGCCCCGGCACTGAAGCTTTCTTT. The encoded protein is CASSLTGGPGTEAFF.

This chain uses TRBV10-3 with TRBJ2-3; D gene uncertain. Germline V gene data show CDR1 as ENHRY and CDR2 as SYGVKD. The length of the CDR3 is 14 residues. Trimming took off 8 bases at V and 2 bases at J, with 14 bases between the two ends. DNA for the CDR3: TGTGCCATCGGCGCCTCCGGAGACACAGATACGCAGTATTTT. Its translation is CAIGASGDTDTQYF.

The chain uses TRBV5-6 and TRBJ2-3; 7 positions agree with TRBD1. V was clipped by 3 bases and J by 2 bases; unmatched bases: 9. The CDR3 loop spans 16 amino acids. Germline V gene sequence: CDR1 SGHDT, CDR2 YYEEEE. The CDR3 DNA reads TGTGCCAGCAGCTCTTTTCAAAGGGGGCTCACAGATACGCAGTATTTT. Translating gives CASSSFQRGLTDTQYF.

V gene TRBV5-4 combines with J gene TRBJ2-3, with TRBD2 matching 12 bases. The CDR3 is made up of 15 amino acids. J was trimmed by 4 bases and V by 4 bases; bases with no gene match: 4. Germline-derived CDR1 and CDR2 are SGHNT and YYREEE (reference sequence). CDR3 residues: CASSLRLAGADTQYF. CDR3 sequence (DNA): TGTGCCAGCAGCCTCCGACTAGCGGGGGCAGATACGCAGTATTTT.

V is TRBV19 and J is TRBJ1-3; TRBD1 aligns across 9 bases. Germline V gene lookup returns CDR1 LNHDA and CDR2 SQIVND (reference sequence). V was clipped by 3 bases and J by 2 bases; unmatched bases: 5. The CDR3 has 16 residues. CDR3 protein: CASSIRQGGTGNTIYF. The CDR3 nucleotides are TGTGCCAGTAGTATCCGACAGGGGGGAACTGGAAACACCATATATTTT.

The chain joins TRBV11-2 to TRBJ2-4; D may be TRBD1 (6 bases). Trimming removed 5 bases from V and 6 bases from J, with 14 bases in between. CDR1 SGHAT and CDR2 FQNNGV come from the germline V gene. The CDR3 is 14 amino acids. The CDR3 DNA reads as TGTGCCAGCAGCAGCACTAGGGGGAGAAACATTCAGTACTTC. Protein sequence: CASSSTRGRNIQYF.

The chain combines TRBV15 with TRBJ2-1; 10 nucleotides agree with TRBD2. The germline V gene has CDR1 LNHNV and CDR2 YYDKDF (reference sequence). The CDR3 contains 13 residues. V shed 6 bases, J shed 8 bases, and the junction held 4 bases outside the gene matches. The CDR3 nucleotides are TGTGCCACCAGAACTAGCGGGAAACATGAGCAGTTCTTC. Its protein product is CATRTSGKHEQFF. Using reference TRBV15 and TRBJ2-1 for the parts outside the CDR3, the full variable domain is DAMVIQNPRYQVTQFGKPVTLSCSQTLNHNVMYWYQQKSSQAPKLLFHYYDKDFNNEADTPDNFQSRRPNTSFCFLDIRSPGLGDTAMYLCATRTSGKHEQFFGPGTRLTVL.

V and J are TRBV11-2 and TRBJ2-7; TRBD1 aligns across 7 bases. V dropped 4 bases and J dropped 2; count of bases not matched to a gene: 8. Germline CDR1 SGHAT, CDR2 FQNNGV. The CDR3 covers 15 residues. DNA of the CDR3: TGTGCCAGCAGCTCCACCCGAGGGGGCCCCTACGAGCAGTACTTC. Its protein product is CASSSTRGGPYEQYF.

The chain joins TRBV18 to TRBJ1-1; no definite D call. V was cut by 3 bases and J by 2 bases, with 16 bases left in between. The CDR3 consists of 16 residues. Germline loops: CDR1 KGHSH, CDR2 LQKENI. This CDR3 reads CASSPIYGVANTEAFF. In DNA form, the CDR3 reads TGTGCCAGCTCACCGATTTACGGAGTTGCAAACACTGAAGCTTTCTTT.

This clone is a singleton in its sample. V is TRBV9 and J is TRBJ2-7, with 8 nucleotides matching TRBD2. CDR3 size: 15 residues. Germline values: CDR1 SGDLS, CDR2 YYNGEE. After removal of 4 bases from V and 5 bases from J, the junction contained 11 bases not matched to a gene. The DNA for the CDR3 is TGTGCCAGCAGCCCCGGGAGGGGCCCCACGAACGAGCAGTACTTC. As protein: CASSPGRGPTNEQYF.

The rearrangement links TRBV30 to TRBJ1-1; D ambiguous. The CDR3 is 12 residues long. V lost 5 bases to trimming and J lost 2 bases, with 9 bases between them. Germline V CDR1 and CDR2: GTSNPN, SVGIG (reference sequence). DNA of the CDR3: TGTGCCTGGGGCGGGCAAAACACTGAAGCTTTCTTT. Protein sequence: CAWGGQNTEAFF.

V gene TRBV5-1 combines with J gene TRBJ2-7; TRBD1 matches at 8 bases. Germline V gene sequence: CDR1 SGHRS, CDR2 YFSETQ. Losses at the gene ends were 3 bases for V and 1 base for J; bases not matched to a gene: 6. The CDR3 spans 15 residues. The CDR3 loop is CASSWRTGRSYEQYF. In nucleotides, the CDR3 is TGCGCCAGCAGCTGGAGGACAGGGCGGTCCTACGAGCAGTACTTC.